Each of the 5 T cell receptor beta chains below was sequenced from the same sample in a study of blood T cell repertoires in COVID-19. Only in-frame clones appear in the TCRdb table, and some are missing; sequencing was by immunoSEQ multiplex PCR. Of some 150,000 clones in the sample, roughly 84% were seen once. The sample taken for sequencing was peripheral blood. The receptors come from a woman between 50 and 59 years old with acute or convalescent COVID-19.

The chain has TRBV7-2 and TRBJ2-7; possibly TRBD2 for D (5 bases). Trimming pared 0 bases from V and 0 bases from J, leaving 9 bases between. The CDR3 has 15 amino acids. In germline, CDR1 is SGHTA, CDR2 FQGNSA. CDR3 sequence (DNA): TGTGCCAGCAGCTTAGCACCGGGAACCTCCTACGAGCAGTACTTC. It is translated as CASSLAPGTSYEQYF. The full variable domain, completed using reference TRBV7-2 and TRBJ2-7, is GAGVSQSPSNKVTEKGKDVELRCDPISGHTALYWYRQSLGQGLEFLIYFQGNSAPDKSGLPSDRFSAERTGGSVSTLTIQRTQQEDSAVYLCASSLAPGTSYEQYFGPGTRLTVT.

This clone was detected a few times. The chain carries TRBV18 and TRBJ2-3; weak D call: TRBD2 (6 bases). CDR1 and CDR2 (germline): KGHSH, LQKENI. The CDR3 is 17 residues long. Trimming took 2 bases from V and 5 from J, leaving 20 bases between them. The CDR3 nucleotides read TGTGCCAGCTCACCAGGGAGGAACAGTCAACCCCTAGATACGCAGTATTTT. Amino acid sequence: CASSPGRNSQPLDTQYF.

In DNA form, the CDR3 reads TGTGCCAGCAGCGTAGAAACAGGGGGCGGAAGAAATTCACCCCTCCACTTT. Encoded protein: CASSVETGGGRNSPLHF. This chain links TRBV7-2 with TRBJ1-6; 9 bases are a match to TRBD1. Trimming at V came to 5 bases and at J to 7 bases, leaving 12 bases not matched to a gene. Per germline, CDR1 SGHTA and CDR2 FQGNSA. CDR3 length: 17 residues. Variable domain in full (rest from reference TRBV7-2 and TRBJ1-6): GAGVSQSPSNKVTEKGKDVELRCDPISGHTALYWYRQSLGQGLEFLIYFQGNSAPDKSGLPSDRFSAERTGGSVSTLTIQRTQQEDSAVYLCASSVETGGGRNSPLHFGNGTRLTVT.

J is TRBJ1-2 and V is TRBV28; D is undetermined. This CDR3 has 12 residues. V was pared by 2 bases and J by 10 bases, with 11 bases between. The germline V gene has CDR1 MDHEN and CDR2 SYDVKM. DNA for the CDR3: TGTGCCAGCAGTTTACACCGAGTGGTCTACACCTTC. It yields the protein CASSLHRVVYTF.

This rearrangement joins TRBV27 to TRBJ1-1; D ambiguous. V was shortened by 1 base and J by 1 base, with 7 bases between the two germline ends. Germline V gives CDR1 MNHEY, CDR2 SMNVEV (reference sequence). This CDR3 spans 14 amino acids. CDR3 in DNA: TGTGCCAGCAGTTTATACCCGGGGAACACTGAAGCTTTCTTT. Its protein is CASSLYPGNTEAFF.